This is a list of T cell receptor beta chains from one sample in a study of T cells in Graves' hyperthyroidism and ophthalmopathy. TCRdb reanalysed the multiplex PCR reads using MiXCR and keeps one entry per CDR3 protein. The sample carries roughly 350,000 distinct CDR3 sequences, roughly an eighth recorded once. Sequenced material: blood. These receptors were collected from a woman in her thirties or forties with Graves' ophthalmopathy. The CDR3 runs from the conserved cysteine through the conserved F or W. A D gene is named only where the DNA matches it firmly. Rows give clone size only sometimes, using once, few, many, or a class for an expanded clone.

CDR3aa: CASSSSSGTSYNEQFF
CDR3nt: TGCGCCAGCAGCTCATCTAGCGGGACCTCCTACAATGAGCAGTTCTTC
d_gene: TRBD2
j_gene: TRBJ2-1
v_gene: TRBV5-1
abundance: many

CDR3aa: CASSERQGPAGELFF
CDR3nt: TGTGCCAGCAGTGAGAGGCAGGGCCCAGCCGGGGAGCTGTTTTTT
d_gene: -
j_gene: TRBJ2-2
v_gene: TRBV25-1
abundance: many

CDR3aa: CASSLETRVINEQFF
CDR3nt: TGTGCCAGCAGTTTGGAGACTAGAGTAATCAATGAGCAGTTCTTC
d_gene: -
j_gene: TRBJ2-1
v_gene: TRBV12-3/TRBV12-4
abundance: many

CDR3aa: CSASLGTGGSYGYTF
CDR3nt: TGCAGTGCTAGTTTGGGGACAGGGGGCAGCTATGGCTACACCTTC
d_gene: TRBD1
j_gene: TRBJ1-2
v_gene: TRBV20-1
abundance: few

CDR3aa: CASSPRTGVPYEQYF
CDR3nt: TGTGCCAGCAGCCCGAGGACAGGGGTCCCCTACGAGCAGTACTTC
d_gene: TRBD1
j_gene: TRBJ2-7
v_gene: TRBV7-9
abundance: -

CDR3aa: CATSLNQETQYF
CDR3nt: TGTGCCACCTCTCTGAACCAAGAGACCCAGTACTTC
d_gene: -
j_gene: TRBJ2-5
v_gene: TRBV10-3
abundance: many

CDR3aa: CASSWEGTSGNTIYF
CDR3nt: TGCGCCAGCAGCTGGGAGGGGACGTCTGGAAACACCATATATTTT
d_gene: -
j_gene: TRBJ1-3
v_gene: TRBV5-1
abundance: few

CDR3aa: CAISEGLAGVYEQFF
CDR3nt: TGTGCCATCAGTGAAGGACTAGCGGGAGTATATGAGCAGTTCTTC
d_gene: TRBD2
j_gene: TRBJ2-1
v_gene: TRBV10-3
abundance: many

CDR3aa: CASNLDPPYEQYF
CDR3nt: TGTGCCAGCAATCTAGACCCACCCTACGAGCAGTACTTC
d_gene: -
j_gene: TRBJ2-7
v_gene: TRBV2
abundance: many

CDR3aa: CASSRYRQGGKLFF
CDR3nt: TGTGCCAGCTCGCGCTACAGGCAGGGAGGAAAACTGTTTTTT
d_gene: -
j_gene: TRBJ1-4
v_gene: TRBV18
abundance: -

CDR3aa: CASSSWETVHEQYF
CDR3nt: TGTGCCAGCAGTTCGTGGGAGACGGTCCACGAGCAGTACTTC
d_gene: -
j_gene: TRBJ2-7
v_gene: TRBV6-1
abundance: many

CDR3aa: CASSQVSLSGYTF
CDR3nt: TGTGCCAGCAGCCAAGTGAGCCTCTCAGGCTACACCTTC
d_gene: -
j_gene: TRBJ1-2
v_gene: TRBV3-1
abundance: many

CDR3aa: CASSLGRSHNEQFF
CDR3nt: TGCGCCAGCAGCTTGGGGCGGAGCCACAATGAGCAGTTCTTC
d_gene: -
j_gene: TRBJ2-1
v_gene: TRBV5-1
abundance: many

CDR3aa: CASSMRGENSPLHF
CDR3nt: TGTGCCAGTAGTATGAGGGGAGAGAATTCACCCCTCCACTTT
d_gene: -
j_gene: TRBJ1-6
v_gene: TRBV19
abundance: few

CDR3aa: CASSLLRAGVGELFF
CDR3nt: TGTGCCAGCAGCTTATTGCGAGCGGGGGTCGGGGAGCTGTTTTTT
d_gene: TRBD2
j_gene: TRBJ2-2
v_gene: TRBV7-9
abundance: many

CDR3aa: CASTGLAGSYNEQFF
CDR3nt: TGTGCCAGTACCGGGCTAGCGGGATCTTACAATGAGCAGTTCTTC
d_gene: TRBD2
j_gene: TRBJ2-1
v_gene: TRBV19
abundance: few

CDR3aa: CASSPEMNTEAFF
CDR3nt: TGCGCCAGCAGCCCGGAAATGAACACTGAAGCTTTCTTT
d_gene: -
j_gene: TRBJ1-1
v_gene: TRBV4-1
abundance: -

CDR3aa: CASSLTGFNYGYTF
CDR3nt: TGTGCCAGCAGCTTGACAGGGTTTAACTATGGCTACACCTTC
d_gene: -
j_gene: TRBJ1-2
v_gene: TRBV5-4
abundance: -

CDR3aa: CASSQEYRVEQFF
CDR3nt: TGTGCCAGCAGCCAAGAGTACCGCGTTGAGCAGTTCTTC
d_gene: -
j_gene: TRBJ2-1
v_gene: TRBV4-2
abundance: -

CDR3aa: CASSHQAGGEETQYF
CDR3nt: TGCGCCAGCAGCCATCAAGCGGGGGGAGAAGAGACCCAGTACTTC
d_gene: TRBD2
j_gene: TRBJ2-5
v_gene: TRBV4-1
abundance: few

CDR3aa: CASSVSPGTLDEQFF
CDR3nt: TGTGCCAGCAGCGTTAGTCCCGGGACTCTAGATGAGCAGTTCTTC
d_gene: -
j_gene: TRBJ2-1
v_gene: TRBV9
abundance: few

CDR3aa: CASSLRLAGEQETQYF
CDR3nt: TGTGCCAGCAGCTTGCGACTAGCGGGAGAGCAAGAGACCCAGTACTTC
d_gene: TRBD2
j_gene: TRBJ2-5
v_gene: TRBV11-2
abundance: -

CDR3aa: CSATTGLIQYF
CDR3nt: TGCAGTGCAACTACGGGGCTGATCCAGTACTTC
d_gene: -
j_gene: TRBJ2-5
v_gene: TRBV20-1
abundance: many

CDR3aa: CASSMGFRALREQYF
CDR3nt: TGCGCCAGCAGCATGGGGTTTAGGGCCCTCCGCGAGCAGTACTTC
d_gene: -
j_gene: TRBJ2-7
v_gene: TRBV5-1
abundance: many

CDR3aa: CASSFRVARETQYF
CDR3nt: TGTGCCAGCAGTTTTCGGGTAGCACGAGAGACCCAGTACTTC
d_gene: -
j_gene: TRBJ2-5
v_gene: TRBV12-3/TRBV12-4
abundance: many

CDR3aa: CASSSGLRGYEQFF
CDR3nt: TGTGCCAGCAGCTCCGGACTAAGGGGATATGAGCAGTTCTTC
d_gene: -
j_gene: TRBJ2-1
v_gene: TRBV7-9
abundance: many

CDR3aa: CASSYQGYTEAFF
CDR3nt: TGTGCCAGCAGTTACCAGGGTTACACTGAAGCTTTCTTT
d_gene: -
j_gene: TRBJ1-1
v_gene: TRBV6-1
abundance: many